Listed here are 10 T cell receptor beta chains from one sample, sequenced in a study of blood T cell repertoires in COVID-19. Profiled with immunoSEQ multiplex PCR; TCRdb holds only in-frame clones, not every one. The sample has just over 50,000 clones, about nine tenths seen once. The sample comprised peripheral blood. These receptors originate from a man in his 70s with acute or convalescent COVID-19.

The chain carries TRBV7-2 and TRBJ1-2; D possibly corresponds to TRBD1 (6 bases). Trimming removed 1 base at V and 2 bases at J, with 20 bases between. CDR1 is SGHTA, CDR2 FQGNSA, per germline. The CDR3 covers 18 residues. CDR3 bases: TGTGCCAGCAGCTTAGTAGCGGGGGTGACAGGAGCGAACTATGGCTACACCTTC. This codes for CASSLVAGVTGANYGYTF.

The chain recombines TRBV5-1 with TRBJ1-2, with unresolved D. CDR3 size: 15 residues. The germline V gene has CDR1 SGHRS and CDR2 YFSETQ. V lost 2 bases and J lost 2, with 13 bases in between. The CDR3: CASSFADGLNYGYTF. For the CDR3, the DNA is TGCGCCAGCAGCTTCGCGGACGGACTAAACTATGGCTACACCTTC.

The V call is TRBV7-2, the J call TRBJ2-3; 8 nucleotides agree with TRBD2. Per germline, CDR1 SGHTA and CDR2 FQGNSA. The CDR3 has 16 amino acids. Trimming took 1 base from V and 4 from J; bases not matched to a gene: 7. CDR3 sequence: CASSLGQRGPADTQYF. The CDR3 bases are TGTGCCAGCAGCTTAGGGCAGCGGGGGCCCGCAGATACGCAGTATTTT.

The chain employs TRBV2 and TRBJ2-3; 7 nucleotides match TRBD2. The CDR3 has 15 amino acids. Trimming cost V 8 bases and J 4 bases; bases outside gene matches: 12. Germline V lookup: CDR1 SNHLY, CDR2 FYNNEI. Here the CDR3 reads CASSRDYHLSDTQYF. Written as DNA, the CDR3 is TGTGCCAGCTCGCGGGACTATCATCTCTCAGATACGCAGTATTTT.

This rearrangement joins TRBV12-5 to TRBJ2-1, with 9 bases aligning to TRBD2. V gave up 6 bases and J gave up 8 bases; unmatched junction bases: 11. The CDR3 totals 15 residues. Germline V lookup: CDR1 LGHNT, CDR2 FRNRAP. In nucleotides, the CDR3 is TGTGCTAGTGGACCGGGACTAGCATTTTCCGATGAGCAGTTCTTC. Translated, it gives CASGPGLAFSDEQFF. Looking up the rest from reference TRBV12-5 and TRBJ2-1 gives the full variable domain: DARVTQTPRHKVTEMGQEVTMRCQPILGHNTVFWYRQTMMQGLELLAYFRNRAPLDDSGMPKDRFSAEMPDATLATLKIQPSEPRDSAVYFCASGPGLAFSDEQFFGPGTRLTVL.

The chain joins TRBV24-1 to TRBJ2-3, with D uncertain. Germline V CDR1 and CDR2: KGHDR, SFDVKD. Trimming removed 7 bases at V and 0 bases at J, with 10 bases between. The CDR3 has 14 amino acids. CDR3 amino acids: CATSALISTDTQYF. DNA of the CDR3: TGTGCCACCAGCGCACTGATCAGCACAGATACGCAGTATTTT.

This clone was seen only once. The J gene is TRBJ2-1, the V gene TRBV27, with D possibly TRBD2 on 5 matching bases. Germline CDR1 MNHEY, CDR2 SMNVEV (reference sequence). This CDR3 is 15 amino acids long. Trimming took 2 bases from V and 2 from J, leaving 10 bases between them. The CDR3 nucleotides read TGTGCCAGCAGTTTAAGGCCCGGGACCTACAATGAGCAGTTCTTC. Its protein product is CASSLRPGTYNEQFF.

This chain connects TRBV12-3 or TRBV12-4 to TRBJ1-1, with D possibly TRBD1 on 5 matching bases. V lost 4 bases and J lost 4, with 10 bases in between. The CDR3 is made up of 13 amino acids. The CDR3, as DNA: TGTGCCAGCAGTTCCCAGGGCGGCACTGAAGCTTTCTTT. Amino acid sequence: CASSSQGGTEAFF.

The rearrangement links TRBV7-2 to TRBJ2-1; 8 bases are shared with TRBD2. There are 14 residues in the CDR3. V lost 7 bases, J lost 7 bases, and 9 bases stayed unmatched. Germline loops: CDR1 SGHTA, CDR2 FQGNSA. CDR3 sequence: CASTRAGGENEQFF. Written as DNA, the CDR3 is TGTGCCAGCACCCGGGCGGGGGGAGAGAATGAGCAGTTCTTC.

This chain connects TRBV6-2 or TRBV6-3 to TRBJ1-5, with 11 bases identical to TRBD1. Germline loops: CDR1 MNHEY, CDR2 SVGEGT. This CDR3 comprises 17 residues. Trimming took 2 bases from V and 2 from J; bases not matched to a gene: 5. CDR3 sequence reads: CASSYPGTGGGNQPQHF. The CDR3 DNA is TGTGCCAGCAGTTACCCAGGGACAGGGGGAGGCAATCAGCCCCAGCATTTT.